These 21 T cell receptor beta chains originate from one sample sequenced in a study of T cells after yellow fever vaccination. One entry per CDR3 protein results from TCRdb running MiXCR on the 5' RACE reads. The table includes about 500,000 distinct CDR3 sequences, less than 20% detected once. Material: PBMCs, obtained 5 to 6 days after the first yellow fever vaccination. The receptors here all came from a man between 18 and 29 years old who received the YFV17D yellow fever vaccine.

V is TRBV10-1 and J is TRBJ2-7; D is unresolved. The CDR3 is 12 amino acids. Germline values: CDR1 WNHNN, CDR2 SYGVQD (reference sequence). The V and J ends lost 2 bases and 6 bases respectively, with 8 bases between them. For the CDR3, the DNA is TGCGCCAGCAGTGAGACCCTTGGCGAGCAGTACTTC. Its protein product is CASSETLGEQYF.

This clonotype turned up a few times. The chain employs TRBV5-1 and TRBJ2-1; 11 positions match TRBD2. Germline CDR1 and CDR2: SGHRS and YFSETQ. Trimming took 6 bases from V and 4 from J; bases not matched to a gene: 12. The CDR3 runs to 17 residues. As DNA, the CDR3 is TGCGCCAGCACTGCGGGACTAGCGGTTTTAAATTACAATGAGCAGTTCTTC. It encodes CASTAGLAVLNYNEQFF. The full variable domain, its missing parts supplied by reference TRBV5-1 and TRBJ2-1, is KAGVTQTPRYLIKTRGQQVTLSCSPISGHRSVSWYQQTPGQGLQFLFEYFSETQRNKGNFPGRFSGRQFSNSRSEMNVSTLELGDSALYLCASTAGLAVLNYNEQFFGPGTRLTVL.

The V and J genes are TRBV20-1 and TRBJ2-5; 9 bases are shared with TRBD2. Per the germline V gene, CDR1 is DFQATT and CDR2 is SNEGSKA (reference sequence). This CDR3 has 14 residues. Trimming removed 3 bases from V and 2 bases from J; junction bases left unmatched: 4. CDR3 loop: CSASRGGAQETQYF. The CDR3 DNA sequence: TGCAGTGCTAGCCGCGGGGGGGCTCAAGAGACCCAGTACTTC.

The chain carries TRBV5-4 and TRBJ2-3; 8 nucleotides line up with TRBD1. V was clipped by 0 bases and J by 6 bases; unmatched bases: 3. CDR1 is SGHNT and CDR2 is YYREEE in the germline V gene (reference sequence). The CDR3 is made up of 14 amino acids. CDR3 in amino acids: CASSLGQGMDTQYF. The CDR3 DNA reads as TGTGCCAGCAGCTTGGGACAGGGGATGGATACGCAGTATTTT.

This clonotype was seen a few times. The CDR3 sequence: CASSQDGYRYQETQYF. Written as DNA, the CDR3 is TGCGCCAGCAGCCAAGATGGTTACAGGTACCAAGAGACCCAGTACTTC. The chain recombines TRBV4-3 with TRBJ2-5, with D perhaps TRBD1 (5 bases). Germline CDR1 is LGHNA and CDR2 is YSLEER. V lost 0 bases, J lost 0 bases, and 11 bases lay in between. The CDR3 covers 16 residues.

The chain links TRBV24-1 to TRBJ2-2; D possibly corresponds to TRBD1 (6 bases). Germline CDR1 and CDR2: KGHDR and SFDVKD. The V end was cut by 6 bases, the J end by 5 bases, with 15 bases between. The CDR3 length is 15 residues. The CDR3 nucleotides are TGTGCCACCAGTACGATGTTACAGGGAACCGGGGAGCTGTTTTTT. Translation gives CATSTMLQGTGELFF.

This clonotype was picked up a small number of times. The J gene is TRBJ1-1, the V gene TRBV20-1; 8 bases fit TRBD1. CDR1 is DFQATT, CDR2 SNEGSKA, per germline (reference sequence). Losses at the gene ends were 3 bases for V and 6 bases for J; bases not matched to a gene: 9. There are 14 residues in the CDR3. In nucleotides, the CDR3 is TGCAGTGCTAGTGCCGGGACAGGTAGTTCTGAAGCTTTCTTT. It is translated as CSASAGTGSSEAFF.

In nucleotides, the CDR3 is TGTGCCAGCAGCTTAGTTATAAGCACAGATACGCAGTATTTT. Amino acid sequence: CASSLVISTDTQYF. The rearrangement links TRBV7-9 to TRBJ2-3, with D hard to call. The CDR3 has 14 residues. Germline lookup yields CDR1 SEHNR and CDR2 FQNEAQ (reference sequence). With 1 base removed from V and 0 bases from J, the gap between germline ends came to 5 bases.

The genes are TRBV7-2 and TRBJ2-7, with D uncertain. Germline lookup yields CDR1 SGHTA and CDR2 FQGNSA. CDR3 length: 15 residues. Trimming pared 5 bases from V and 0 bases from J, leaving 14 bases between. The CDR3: CASSVGQSSSYEQYV. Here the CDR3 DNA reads TGTGCCAGCAGCGTTGGCCAGTCGTCCTCCTACGAGCAGTACGTC.

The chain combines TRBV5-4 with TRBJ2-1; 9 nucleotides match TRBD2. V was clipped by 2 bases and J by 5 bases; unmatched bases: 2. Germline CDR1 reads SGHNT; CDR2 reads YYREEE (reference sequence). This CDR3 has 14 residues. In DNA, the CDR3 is TGTGCCAGCAGCTTCTCTAGCGGGGACAATGAGCAGTTCTTC. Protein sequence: CASSFSSGDNEQFF.

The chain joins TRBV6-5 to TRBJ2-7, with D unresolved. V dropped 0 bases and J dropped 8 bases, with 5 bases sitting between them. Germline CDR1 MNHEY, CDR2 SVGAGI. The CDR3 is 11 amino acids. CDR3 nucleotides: TGTGCCAGCAGTTACTCGTCTCAGCAGTACTTC. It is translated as CASSYSSQQYF.

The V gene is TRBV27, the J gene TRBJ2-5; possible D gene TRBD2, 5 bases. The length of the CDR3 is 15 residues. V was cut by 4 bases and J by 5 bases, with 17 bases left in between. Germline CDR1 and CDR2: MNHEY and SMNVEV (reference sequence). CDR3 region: CASSSQAPGWETQYF. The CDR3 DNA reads TGTGCCAGCAGTTCACAAGCCCCGGGGTGGGAGACCCAGTACTTC.

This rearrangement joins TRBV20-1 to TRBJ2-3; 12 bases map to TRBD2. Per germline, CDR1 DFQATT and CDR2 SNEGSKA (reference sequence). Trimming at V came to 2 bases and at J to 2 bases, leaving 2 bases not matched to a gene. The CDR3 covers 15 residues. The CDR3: CSARLAGGFTDTQYF. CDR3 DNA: TGCAGTGCTAGACTAGCGGGGGGGTTCACAGATACGCAGTATTTT.

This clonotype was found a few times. The CDR3: CSAINRADTQYF. In nucleotides, the CDR3 is TGCAGTGCTATCAATAGGGCAGATACGCAGTATTTT. V gene TRBV20-1 combines with J gene TRBJ2-3; D is unclear. CDR1 and CDR2 from the germline V gene are DFQATT and SNEGSKA (reference sequence). V was cut by 4 bases and J by 4 bases, with 9 bases left in between. This CDR3 contains 12 residues.

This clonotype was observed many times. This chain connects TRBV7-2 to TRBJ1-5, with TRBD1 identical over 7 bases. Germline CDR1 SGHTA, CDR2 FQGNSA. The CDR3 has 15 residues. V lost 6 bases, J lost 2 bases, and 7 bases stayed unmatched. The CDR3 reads CASSPGGGGNQPQHF. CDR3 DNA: TGTGCCAGCAGTCCAGGGGGAGGGGGCAATCAGCCCCAGCATTTT.

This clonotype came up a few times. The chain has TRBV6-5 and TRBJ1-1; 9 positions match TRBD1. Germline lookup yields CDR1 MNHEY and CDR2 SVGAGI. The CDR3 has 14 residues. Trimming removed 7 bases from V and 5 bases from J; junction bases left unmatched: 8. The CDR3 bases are TGTGCCAGCATTATGGACAGGGGCGGGACTGAAGCTTTCTTT. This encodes CASIMDRGGTEAFF.

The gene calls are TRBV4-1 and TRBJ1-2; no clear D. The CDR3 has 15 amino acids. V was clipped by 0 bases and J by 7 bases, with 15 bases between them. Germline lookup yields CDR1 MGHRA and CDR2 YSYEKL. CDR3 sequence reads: CASSQDAGLRGGYTF. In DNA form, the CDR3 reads TGCGCCAGCAGCCAAGATGCGGGGTTACGGGGTGGCTACACCTTC.

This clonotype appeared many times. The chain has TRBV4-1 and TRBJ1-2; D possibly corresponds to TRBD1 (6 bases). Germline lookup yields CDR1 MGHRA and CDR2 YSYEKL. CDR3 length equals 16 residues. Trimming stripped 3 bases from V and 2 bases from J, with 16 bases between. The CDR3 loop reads CASSHPIRGRNYGYTF. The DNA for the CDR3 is TGCGCCAGCAGCCACCCTATCAGGGGAAGGAACTATGGCTACACCTTC.

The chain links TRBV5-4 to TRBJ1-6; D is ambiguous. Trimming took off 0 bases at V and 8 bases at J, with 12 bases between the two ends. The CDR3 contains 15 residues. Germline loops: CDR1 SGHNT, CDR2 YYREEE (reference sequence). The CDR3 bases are TGTGCCAGCAGCTTGGACGCCCTTCGTCATTCACCCCTCCACTTT. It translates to CASSLDALRHSPLHF.

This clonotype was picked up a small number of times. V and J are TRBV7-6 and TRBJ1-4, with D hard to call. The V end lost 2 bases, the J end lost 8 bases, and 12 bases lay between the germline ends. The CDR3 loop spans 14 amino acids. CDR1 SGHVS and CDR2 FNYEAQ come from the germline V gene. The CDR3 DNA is TGTGCCAGCAGCTTATCCGACGGCGGGGAAAAACTGTTTTTT. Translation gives CASSLSDGGEKLFF.

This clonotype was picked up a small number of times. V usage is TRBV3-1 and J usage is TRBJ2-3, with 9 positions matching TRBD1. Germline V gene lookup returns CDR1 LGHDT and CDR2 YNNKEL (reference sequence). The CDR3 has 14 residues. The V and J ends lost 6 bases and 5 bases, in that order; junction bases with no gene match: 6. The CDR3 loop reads CASSQQGAGDTQYF. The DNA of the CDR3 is TGTGCCAGCAGTCAACAGGGGGCGGGAGATACGCAGTATTTT.